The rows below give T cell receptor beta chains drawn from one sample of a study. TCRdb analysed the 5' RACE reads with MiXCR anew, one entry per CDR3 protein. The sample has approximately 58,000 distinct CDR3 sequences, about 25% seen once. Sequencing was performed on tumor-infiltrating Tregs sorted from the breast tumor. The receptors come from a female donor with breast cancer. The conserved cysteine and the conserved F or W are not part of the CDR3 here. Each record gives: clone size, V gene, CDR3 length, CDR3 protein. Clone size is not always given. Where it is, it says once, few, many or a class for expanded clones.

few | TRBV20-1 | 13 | SGEDRGSGTGELF
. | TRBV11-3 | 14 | ASCLGLAGGYNEQF
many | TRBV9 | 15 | ASSIGTSGGAWETQY
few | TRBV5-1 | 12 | ASSTGTPYNEQF
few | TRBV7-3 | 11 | ASSSQGDTEAF
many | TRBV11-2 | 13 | ASSLPAGDGQPQH
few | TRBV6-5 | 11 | ASSFTEGTEAF
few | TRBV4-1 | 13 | ASSQDEMDPYEQY
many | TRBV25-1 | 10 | ASRGQTYEQY
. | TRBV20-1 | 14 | SARIKTTSREGTQY
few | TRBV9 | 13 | AINPSGTSTYEQY
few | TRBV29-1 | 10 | SVTGNSYEQY
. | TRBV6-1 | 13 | ASRILGHSSYEQY
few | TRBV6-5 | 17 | ASSYSRTGKLGGNQPQH
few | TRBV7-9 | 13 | ASSFGGGDTGELF
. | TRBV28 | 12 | ASSFSTANTEAF
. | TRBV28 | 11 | ASRINLETEAF
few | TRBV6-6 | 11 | ASSPGQLATIY